The text below deals with one T cell receptor beta chain. The Seattle patients joined while their infection was active and were tracked longitudinally afterward. This sample was included in a study of blood T cell repertoires in COVID-19. Study-wide background: Acute and convalescent COVID-19 samples came from the United States, Italy and Spain. T cells, B-cell-depleted T cells, or PBMCs provided the cDNA or gDNA that served as material.

Trimming cost V 4 bases and J 4 bases; bases outside gene matches: 10. The CDR3 sequence is 15 residues long. Per the germline V gene, CDR1 is SGHRS and CDR2 is YFSETQ. In the authors' workflow: Amplification from reference gene primers served as the basis for estimated nucleated cell counts. Produced via immunoSEQ multiplex PCR; TCRdb's table is partial and in-frame only. The V and J calls and the clone size are those of that table, but D and trimming were determined from the DNA. The data show roughly 120,000 clones, 90% seen once. The rearrangement links TRBV5-1 to TRBJ1-1; the match to TRBD1 covers 7 bases. This sequence originates from a woman aged 60 to 75 with COVID-19, enrolled during active disease. Sequencing used peripheral blood. The CDR3 coding sequence is TGCGCCAGCAGCAGCCCGGACAGGCCGTTCACTGAAGCTTTCTTT. Translated, it gives CASSSPDRPFTEAFF. Variable domain in full (rest from reference TRBV5-1 and TRBJ1-1): KAGVTQTPRYLIKTRGQQVTLSCSPISGHRSVSWYQQTPGQGLQFLFEYFSETQRNKGNFPGRFSGRQFSNSRSEMNVSTLELGDSALYLCASSSPDRPFTEAFFGQGTRLTVV.